The next 30 T cell receptor beta chains were all read from a single sample in a study of response to subunit inactivated influenza vaccine. TCRdb fed the RT-PCR reads into MiXCR, producing one record per CDR3 protein. This table holds fewer than 700,000 distinct CDR3 sequences, 13% found once. Sequencing used PBMCs from blood, obtained roughly 46 days after vaccination. All receptors come from a man aged 45-65 years who received an inactivated influenza vaccine.

This clonotype occurred many times. DNA for the CDR3: TGCGCCAGCAGCTTGGGGGGAGCCGGTAACGAGCAGTACTTC. Protein sequence: CASSLGGAGNEQYF. This chain links TRBV5-1 with TRBJ2-7; a possible D gene is TRBD2 (5 bases). V lost 0 bases and J lost 5, with 12 bases in between. The CDR3 consists of 14 residues. Germline CDR1 SGHRS, CDR2 YFSETQ.

V usage is TRBV6-1 and J usage is TRBJ2-1, with 12 positions matching TRBD2. CDR3 length: 15 amino acids. Germline CDR1 MNHNS, CDR2 SASEGT. With V trimmed by 5 bases and J by 6 bases, 5 bases remained unmatched. CDR3 coding DNA: TGTGCCAGCAGTAAGGGACTAGCGGGTACCAATGAGCAGTTCTTC. This codes for CASSKGLAGTNEQFF.

Remarks on this clonotype: A read error may produce the germline difference seen at one junction end. The chain couples TRBV12-3 or TRBV12-4 to TRBJ2-1; TRBD2 aligns across 12 bases. The CDR3 is 16 residues long. The CDR3 spells CASGLEGLAGYNEQFF. The DNA for the CDR3 is TGTGCCAGCGGTTTAGAAGGACTAGCGGGATACAATGAGCAGTTCTTC.

The V and J genes are TRBV2 and TRBJ2-7; 8 bases are a match to TRBD2. The V gene end was trimmed by 7 bases and the J gene end by 4 bases; junction bases not matched to a gene: 3. CDR3 length equals 12 residues. Per germline, CDR1 SNHLY and CDR2 FYNNEI. The CDR3 loop reads CASIPGGYEQYF. The CDR3 DNA is TGTGCCAGCATCCCGGGAGGGTACGAGCAGTACTTC.

The chain combines TRBV6-5 with TRBJ2-1; D is unclear. Germline V CDR1 and CDR2: MNHEY, SVGAGI. The CDR3 consists of 15 residues. V was trimmed by 3 bases and J by 4 bases, leaving 13 bases between them. The CDR3 is CASSYAEPAYNEQFF. Written as DNA, the CDR3 is TGTGCCAGCAGTTATGCGGAGCCTGCTTACAATGAGCAGTTCTTC.

The CDR3 is CSASQPPGASGELFF. The CDR3 DNA is TGCAGTGCTAGCCAGCCCCCCGGCGCCTCCGGGGAGCTGTTTTTT. The chain has TRBV20-1 and TRBJ2-2; D is unclear. In germline, CDR1 is DFQATT, CDR2 SNEGSKA (reference sequence). V shed 3 bases and J shed 6 bases, with 17 bases lying between them. CDR3 length: 15 residues.

The CDR3 coding sequence is TGCGCCAGCAGCTTGGGGAAAAATACCGGGGAGCTGTTTTTT. Translated: CASSLGKNTGELFF. This chain joins TRBV5-1 and TRBJ2-2; D call uncertain. V was shortened by 0 bases and J by 5 bases, with 8 bases between the two germline ends. The CDR3 consists of 14 residues. The germline CDR1 and CDR2 sequences are SGHRS and YFSETQ.

J is TRBJ2-1 and V is TRBV30; D remains unclear. Trimming cost V 0 bases and J 0 bases, with 15 bases left between them. In germline, CDR1 is GTSNPN, CDR2 SVGIG (reference sequence). The CDR3 contains 17 residues. Written as DNA, the CDR3 is TGTGCCTGGAGTGTAGGCAGGACCGCGCGCTCCTACAATGAGCAGTTCTTC. Protein product: CAWSVGRTARSYNEQFF. Full variable domain (missing parts from reference TRBV30 and TRBJ2-1): SQTIHQWPATLVQPVGSPLSLECTVEGTSNPNLYWYRQAAGRGLQLLFYSVGIGQISSEVPQNLSASRPQDRQFILSSKKLLLSDSGFYLCAWSVGRTARSYNEQFFGPGTRLTVL.

The rearrangement links TRBV7-9 to TRBJ1-2, with TRBD1 identical over 7 bases. The CDR3 has 14 amino acids. The junction had 7 bases not matched to a gene; V was cut back by 5 bases and J by 4 bases. The germline V gene has CDR1 SEHNR and CDR2 FQNEAQ (reference sequence). CDR3 bases: TGTGCCAGCAGCGGAGAGGGACAGATCTATGGCTACACCTTC. Translating gives CASSGEGQIYGYTF.

Comments on this clonotype: This clone may be a read error of a much larger clone one base away. J is TRBJ2-3 and V is TRBV12-3 or TRBV12-4; the D gene is possibly TRBD2 (5 bases). Between the trimmed V and J ends, which lost 4 bases and 5 bases, there was a span of 10 bases. The length of the CDR3 is 13 residues. CDR3: CASSSRGIDTQYF. The CDR3 DNA reads TGTGCCAGCAGTTCTAGAGGGATAGATACGCAGTATTTT.

The V gene is TRBV25-1, the J gene TRBJ1-2; D is possibly TRBD1 (5 bases). There are 14 residues in the CDR3. Germline-derived CDR1 and CDR2 are MGHDK and SYGVNS. Trimming took off 2 bases at V and 8 bases at J, with 15 bases between the two ends. CDR3 coding DNA: TGTGCCAGCAGTGAAGGGGGGGGAGTGAGGGGCTACACCTTC. Translated: CASSEGGGVRGYTF.

Ten or more counts support this clonotype. This rearrangement joins TRBV29-1 to TRBJ2-3, with 8 bases matching TRBD2. The J segment lost 4 bases and the V segment lost 5 bases, leaving 8 bases of the junction unmatched. This CDR3 has 14 residues. CDR1 and CDR2 (germline): SQVTM, ANQGSEA. Written as DNA, the CDR3 is TGCAGCGTTTATAGCGGGATGGGTGCAGATACGCAGTATTTT. Residues: CSVYSGMGADTQYF.

CDR3 sequence: CATSEVNNEQFF. CDR3 nucleotides: TGTGCCACCAGTGAGGTTAACAATGAGCAGTTCTTC. The J gene is TRBJ2-1, the V gene TRBV24-1; D remains ambiguous. This CDR3 region has 12 residues. Germline values: CDR1 KGHDR, CDR2 SFDVKD. V was cut by 4 bases and J by 5 bases, with 5 bases left in between.

This clonotype was seen ten or more times. The V and J genes are TRBV12-3 or TRBV12-4 and TRBJ2-7; a weak D match, TRBD2 (5 bases). CDR3 length: 13 amino acids. The V end lost 8 bases, the J end lost 5 bases, and 16 bases lay between the germline ends. CDR3 in DNA: TGTGCCAGCCCTGGACTGCCCAAAGACGAGCAGTACTTC. Its translation is CASPGLPKDEQYF.

This clonotype was seen more than once but under ten times. The CDR3 protein is CSARPTPASGGYEQYF. CDR3 DNA: TGCAGTGCTAGACCCACCCCGGCCAGCGGGGGCTACGAGCAGTACTTC. The rearrangement uses TRBV20-1 and TRBJ2-7, with 8 bases that match TRBD2. Trimming removed 2 bases from V and 3 bases from J; junction bases left unmatched: 12. This CDR3 spans 16 amino acids. The germline V gene encodes CDR1 DFQATT and CDR2 SNEGSKA (reference sequence).

V is TRBV18 and J is TRBJ1-1; no firm D call. This CDR3 contains 13 residues. Germline CDR1 reads KGHSH; CDR2 reads LQKENI. Trimming removed 0 bases from V and 6 bases from J, with 8 bases in between. The CDR3 nucleotides are TGTGCCAGCTCACCACCGGGCATCGCTGAAGCTTTCTTT. It specifies CASSPPGIAEAFF.

At least ten counts were recorded for this clonotype. This chain uses TRBV12-3 or TRBV12-4 with TRBJ1-1, with TRBD1 as a possible D gene (6 bases). Trimming shortened V by 6 bases and J by 1 base, and 9 bases separated the two germline ends. The CDR3 sequence is 13 residues long. CDR3 in DNA: TGTGCCAGCAGGCCGACAGGGAACACTGAAGCTTTCTTT. This gives the protein CASRPTGNTEAFF.

This rearrangement joins TRBV5-1 to TRBJ2-1; 11 positions agree with TRBD2. The junction had 8 bases not matched to a gene; V was cut back by 0 bases and J by 0 bases. The CDR3 consists of 19 residues. Germline V gene data show CDR1 as SGHRS and CDR2 as YFSETQ. This chain's CDR3 is CASSLGLAGTPVSYNEQFF. As DNA, the CDR3 is TGCGCCAGCAGCTTGGGACTAGCGGGAACGCCAGTCTCCTACAATGAGCAGTTCTTC.

This clonotype has only a few counts. The V gene is TRBV7-2, the J gene TRBJ2-7; D remains unclear. Deletions cut 3 bases from V and 0 bases from J, with 9 bases between. Germline V lookup: CDR1 SGHTA, CDR2 FQGNSA. The CDR3 has 14 amino acids. The CDR3, as DNA: TGTGCCAGCAGCTTTTACGGAATCTCCTACGAGCAGTACTTC. It translates to CASSFYGISYEQYF.

This clonotype was seen many times. The chain uses TRBV10-3 and TRBJ2-7; 10 nucleotides match TRBD2. Germline CDR1 reads ENHRY; CDR2 reads SYGVKD. The CDR3 is 13 residues long. V lost 7 bases, J lost 3 bases, and 3 bases stayed unmatched. CDR3 bases: TGTGCCATCACAATAGCGGGAGGCTACGAGCAGTACTTC. Translating it yields CAITIAGGYEQYF.

V and J are TRBV9 and TRBJ2-3; 9 positions match TRBD2. This CDR3 contains 16 residues. V lost 1 base and J lost 3; bases outside the gene matches: 6. The germline V gene has CDR1 SGDLS and CDR2 YYNGEE. Here the CDR3 DNA reads TGTGCCAGCAGCGTACAGTCCAGCGGGGGGACAGATACGCAGTATTTT. This codes for CASSVQSSGGTDTQYF. The full variable domain, completed using reference TRBV9 and TRBJ2-3, is DSGVTQTPKHLITATGQRVTLRCSPRSGDLSVYWYQQSLDQGLQFLIQYYNGEERAKGNILERFSAQQFPDLHSELNLSSLELGDSALYFCASSVQSSGGTDTQYFGPGTRLTVL.

This clonotype was seen ten or more times. The chain employs TRBV11-2 and TRBJ2-2; D possibly matches TRBD1 or TRBD2 (5 bases each). Looked up from germline, CDR1 is SGHAT and CDR2 is FQNNGV. This CDR3 contains 17 residues. Trimming removed 2 bases at V and 4 bases at J, with 17 bases between. The chain's CDR3 is CASSLSLAGRITGELFF. For the CDR3, the DNA is TGTGCCAGCAGCTTATCCCTTGCAGGGAGAATCACCGGGGAGCTGTTTTTT.

This clonotype was seen at least ten times. J is TRBJ1-2 and V is TRBV7-9; tentatively, D is TRBD1 (5 bases). Germline V gives CDR1 SEHNR, CDR2 FQNEAQ (reference sequence). The CDR3 runs 14 residues. Trimming took off 1 base at V and 1 base at J, with 7 bases between the two ends. CDR3 coding DNA: TGTGCCAGCAGCTTAGGGGACGTTAACTATGGCTACACCTTC. Amino acids: CASSLGDVNYGYTF. The full variable domain, its missing parts supplied by reference TRBV7-9 and TRBJ1-2, is DTGVSQNPRHKITKRGQNVTFRCDPISEHNRLYWYRQTLGQGPEFLTYFQNEAQLEKSRLLSDRFSAERPKGSFSTLEIQRTEQGDSAMYLCASSLGDVNYGYTFGSGTRLTVV.

This clonotype has only a few counts. The chain recombines TRBV7-2 with TRBJ2-5; 9 bases line up with TRBD2. V lost 5 bases to trimming and J lost 6 bases; unmatched junction nucleotides: 16. CDR3 length: 17 residues. Germline loops: CDR1 SGHTA, CDR2 FQGNSA. CDR3 sequence reads: CASSRGGWERGVKTQYF. The CDR3 region has the DNA TGTGCCAGCAGCCGCGGCGGTTGGGAGCGGGGGGTAAAGACCCAGTACTTC.

This chain connects TRBV5-1 to TRBJ2-7; D gene unclear. Germline values: CDR1 SGHRS, CDR2 YFSETQ. The CDR3 is 12 amino acids. Trimming removed 0 bases from V and 3 bases from J, with 4 bases in between. The DNA for the CDR3 is TGCGCCAGCAGCTTGGCGAACTACGAGCAGTACTTC. Protein product: CASSLANYEQYF. Complete variable domain (other parts from reference TRBV5-1 and TRBJ2-7): KAGVTQTPRYLIKTRGQQVTLSCSPISGHRSVSWYQQTPGQGLQFLFEYFSETQRNKGNFPGRFSGRQFSNSRSEMNVSTLELGDSALYLCASSLANYEQYFGPGTRLTVT.

The sample holds a few counts of this clonotype. This chain connects TRBV4-1 to TRBJ2-2; D remains ambiguous. Deletions cut 1 base from V and 1 base from J, with 13 bases between. Per the germline V gene, CDR1 is MGHRA and CDR2 is YSYEKL. The CDR3 loop spans 17 amino acids. CDR3 amino acids: CASSQVFRTKNTGELFF. The CDR3 coding sequence is TGCGCCAGCAGCCAAGTGTTCAGAACCAAGAACACCGGGGAGCTGTTTTTT.

This clonotype was counted at least ten times. CDR3 sequence: CSANRPGLAGWSYF. DNA for the CDR3: TGCAGTGCTAACCGCCCGGGACTAGCGGGATGGTCGTACTTC. V is TRBV20-1 and J is TRBJ2-7; 13 bases align to TRBD2. Germline V gives CDR1 DFQATT, CDR2 SNEGSKA (reference sequence). Trimming at V came to 4 bases and at J to 12 bases, leaving 12 bases not matched to a gene. The CDR3 length is 14 residues.

This chain uses TRBV12-3 or TRBV12-4 with TRBJ2-1; 10 bases line up with TRBD2. CDR3 length equals 17 residues. V dropped 1 base and J dropped 9; count of bases not matched to a gene: 12. CDR3 loop: CASSLERLAGVRGEQFF. CDR3 bases: TGTGCCAGCAGTTTAGAGCGGCTAGCGGGAGTAAGGGGTGAGCAGTTCTTC.

Many counts were recorded for this clonotype. The rearrangement uses TRBV7-9 and TRBJ1-6; 7 positions agree with TRBD1. CDR3 length equals 16 residues. Germline assignment: CDR1 SEHNR and CDR2 FQNEAQ (reference sequence). V lost 6 bases and J lost 7; bases outside the gene matches: 12. The CDR3 spells CASSPGTDLWNSPLHF. CDR3 DNA sequence: TGTGCCAGCAGTCCAGGGACAGACCTATGGAATTCACCCCTCCACTTT.

This clonotype has a handful of counts. The chain couples TRBV5-1 to TRBJ1-1, with unresolved D. The germline CDR1 and CDR2 sequences are SGHRS and YFSETQ. The V end was cut by 4 bases, the J end by 0 bases, with 13 bases between. This CDR3 has 15 residues. CDR3 DNA sequence: TGCGCCAGCAGCGAAGCGGACGGGATGAACACTGAAGCTTTCTTT. It yields the protein CASSEADGMNTEAFF.